Listed below are T cell receptor beta chains from one sample, sequenced in a study of cytomegalovirus exposure and HLA in healthy donors. The protocol was immunoSEQ multiplex PCR, while the TCRdb copy is restricted to in-frame clones and leaves out a portion. This sample has under 150,000 clones, with roughly 79% found just once. The sample consisted of PBMCs. These receptors were taken from a woman between 50 and 59 years old in good health and CMV-seronegative. The CDR3 runs from the conserved cysteine through the conserved F or W. D genes are given only for firm matches. Rows give clone size only sometimes, using once, few, many, or a class for an expanded clone.

j_call	clone_size	v_call	d_call	cdr3_aa	cdr3_nt
TRBJ2-7	NA	TRBV18	TRBD2	CASSPLPPRDYSYEQYF	TGTGCCAGCTCACCACTCCCGCCTCGGGACTATTCCTACGAGCAGTACTTC
TRBJ2-2	NA	TRBV13	NA	CASKLRELGGELFF	TGTGCCAGCAAGCTTCGGGAGCTGGGCGGGGAGCTGTTTTTT
TRBJ1-5	few	TRBV30	TRBD1	CAWSSGQGTDQPQHF	TGTGCCTGGAGTTCGGGACAGGGGACTGATCAGCCCCAGCATTTT
TRBJ1-1	few	TRBV11-3	NA	CASSWDMNTEAFF	TGTGCCAGCAGCTGGGACATGAACACTGAAGCTTTCTTT
TRBJ2-1	NA	TRBV7-2	NA	CASSLVGGMSSYNEQFF	TGTGCCAGCAGCTTAGTCGGCGGGATGAGCTCCTACAATGAGCAGTTCTTC
TRBJ1-5	NA	TRBV4-1	NA	CASSQENAVLGQPQHF	TGCGCCAGCAGCCAAGAGAACGCGGTGCTAGGTCAGCCCCAGCATTTT
TRBJ1-5	NA	TRBV19	NA	CASKEGRERPNQPQHF	TGTGCCAGTAAGGAGGGCAGGGAAAGACCCAATCAGCCCCAGCATTTT
TRBJ2-7	NA	TRBV25-1	TRBD1	CASSASTGVDEQYF	TGTGCCAGCAGTGCTTCGACAGGGGTAGACGAGCAGTACTTC
TRBJ1-1	few	TRBV18	TRBD1	CASSEGQGAGTEAFF	TGTGCCAGCTCAGAGGGACAGGGGGCAGGTACTGAAGCTTTCTTT
TRBJ2-3	NA	TRBV5-1	NA	CASSLRPASQDTQYF	TGCGCCAGCAGCTTGAGGCCAGCGAGCCAAGATACGCAGTATTTT